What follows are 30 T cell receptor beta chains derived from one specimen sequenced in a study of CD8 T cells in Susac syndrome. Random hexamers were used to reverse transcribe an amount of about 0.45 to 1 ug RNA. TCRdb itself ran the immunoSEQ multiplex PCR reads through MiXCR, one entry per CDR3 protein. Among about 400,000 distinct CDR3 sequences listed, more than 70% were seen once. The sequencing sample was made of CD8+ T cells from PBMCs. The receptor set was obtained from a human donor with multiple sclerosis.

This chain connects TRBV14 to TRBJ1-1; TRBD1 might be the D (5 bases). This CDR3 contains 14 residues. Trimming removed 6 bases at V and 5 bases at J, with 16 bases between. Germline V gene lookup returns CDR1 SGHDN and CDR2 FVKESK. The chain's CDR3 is CASRGSGGWTEAFF. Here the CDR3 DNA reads TGTGCCAGCAGGGGATCGGGGGGTTGGACTGAAGCTTTCTTT.

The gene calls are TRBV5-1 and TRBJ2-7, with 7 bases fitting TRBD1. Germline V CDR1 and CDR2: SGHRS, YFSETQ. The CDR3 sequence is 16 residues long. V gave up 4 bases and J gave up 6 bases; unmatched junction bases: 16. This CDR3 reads CASSLHPSTGVGEQYF. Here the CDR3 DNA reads TGCGCCAGCAGCCTTCACCCATCCACAGGGGTGGGCGAGCAGTACTTC.

The CDR3 reads CASRPSPGHDAYEQYF. The CDR3 DNA sequence: TGCGCCAGCCGACCCTCTCCGGGACACGACGCCTACGAGCAGTACTTC. V and J are TRBV5-1 and TRBJ2-7, with D perhaps TRBD1 (6 bases). Trimming removed 7 bases from V and 2 bases from J, with 22 bases in between. Germline CDR1 SGHRS, CDR2 YFSETQ. The CDR3 is 16 residues long. Variable domain in full (rest from reference TRBV5-1 and TRBJ2-7): KAGVTQTPRYLIKTRGQQVTLSCSPISGHRSVSWYQQTPGQGLQFLFEYFSETQRNKGNFPGRFSGRQFSNSRSEMNVSTLELGDSALYLCASRPSPGHDAYEQYFGPGTRLTVT.

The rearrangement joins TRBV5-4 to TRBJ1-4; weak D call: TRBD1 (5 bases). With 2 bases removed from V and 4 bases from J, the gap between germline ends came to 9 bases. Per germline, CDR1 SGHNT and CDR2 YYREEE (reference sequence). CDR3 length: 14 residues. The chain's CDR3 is CASSFEGVNEKLFF. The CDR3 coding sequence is TGTGCCAGCAGCTTCGAAGGGGTTAATGAAAAACTGTTTTTT.

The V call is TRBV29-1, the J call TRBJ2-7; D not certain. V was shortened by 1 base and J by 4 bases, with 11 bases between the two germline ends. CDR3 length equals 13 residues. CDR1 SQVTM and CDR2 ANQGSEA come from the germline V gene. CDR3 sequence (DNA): TGCAGCGTTGAAGCTCCTGACTTTTACGAGCAGTACTTC. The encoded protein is CSVEAPDFYEQYF.

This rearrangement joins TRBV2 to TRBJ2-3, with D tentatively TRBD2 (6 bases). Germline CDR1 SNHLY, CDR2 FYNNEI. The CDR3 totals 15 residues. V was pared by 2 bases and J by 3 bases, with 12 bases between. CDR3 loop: CASSEPGELTDTQYF. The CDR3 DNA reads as TGTGCCAGCAGTGAACCGGGAGAGCTAACAGATACGCAGTATTTT.

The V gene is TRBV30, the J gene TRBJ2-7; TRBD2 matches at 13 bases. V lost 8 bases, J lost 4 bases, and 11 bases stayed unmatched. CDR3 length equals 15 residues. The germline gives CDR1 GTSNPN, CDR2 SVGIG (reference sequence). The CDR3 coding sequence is TGTGCCGTAACTAGCGGGGGGGCAGAGGGGTACGAGCAGTACTTC. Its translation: CAVTSGGAEGYEQYF.

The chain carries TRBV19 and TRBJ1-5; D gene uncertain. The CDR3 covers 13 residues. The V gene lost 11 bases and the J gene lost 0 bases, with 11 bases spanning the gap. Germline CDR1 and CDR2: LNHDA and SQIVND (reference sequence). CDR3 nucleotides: TGTGCCGGCGAAGTGTATAGCAATCAGCCCCAGCATTTT. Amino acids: CAGEVYSNQPQHF.

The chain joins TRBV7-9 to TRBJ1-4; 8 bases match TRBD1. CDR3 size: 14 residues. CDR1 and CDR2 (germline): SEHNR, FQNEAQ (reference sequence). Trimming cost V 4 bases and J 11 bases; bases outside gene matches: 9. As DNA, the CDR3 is TGTGCCAGCAGCTCGACAGGGGCGTTGGGGAAACTGTTTTTT. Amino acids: CASSSTGALGKLFF.

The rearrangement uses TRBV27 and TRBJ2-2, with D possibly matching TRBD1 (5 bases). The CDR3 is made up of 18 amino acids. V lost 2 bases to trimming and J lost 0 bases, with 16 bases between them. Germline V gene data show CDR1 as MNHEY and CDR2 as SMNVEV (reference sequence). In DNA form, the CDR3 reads TGTGCCAGCAGTTTACGTTTTCTAGGGGTCGCGAACACCGGGGAGCTGTTTTTT. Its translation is CASSLRFLGVANTGELFF.

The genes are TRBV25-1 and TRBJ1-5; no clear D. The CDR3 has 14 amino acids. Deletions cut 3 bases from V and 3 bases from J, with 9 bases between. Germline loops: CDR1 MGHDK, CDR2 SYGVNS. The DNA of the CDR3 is TGTGCCAGCAGTGATTCGTATCACAATCAGCCCCAGCATTTT. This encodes CASSDSYHNQPQHF.

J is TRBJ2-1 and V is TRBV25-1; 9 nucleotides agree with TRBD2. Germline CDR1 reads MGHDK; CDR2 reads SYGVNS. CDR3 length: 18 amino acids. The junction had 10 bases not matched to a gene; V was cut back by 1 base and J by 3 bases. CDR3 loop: CASSEFFSASGDYNEQFF. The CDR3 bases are TGTGCCAGCAGTGAATTTTTCTCGGCTAGCGGGGACTACAATGAGCAGTTCTTC.

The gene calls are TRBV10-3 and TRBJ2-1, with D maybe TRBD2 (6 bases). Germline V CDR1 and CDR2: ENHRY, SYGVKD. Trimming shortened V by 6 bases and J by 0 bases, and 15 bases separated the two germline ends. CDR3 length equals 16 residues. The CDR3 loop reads CAIRDPDGSSYNEQFF. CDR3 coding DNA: TGTGCCATCAGGGACCCGGACGGGAGCTCCTACAATGAGCAGTTCTTC.

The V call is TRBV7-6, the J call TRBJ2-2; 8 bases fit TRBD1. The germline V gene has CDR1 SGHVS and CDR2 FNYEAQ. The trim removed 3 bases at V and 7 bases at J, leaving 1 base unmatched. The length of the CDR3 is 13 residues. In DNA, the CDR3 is TGTGCCAGCAGCTTGACAGGGGACGGGGAGCTGTTTTTT. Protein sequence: CASSLTGDGELFF.

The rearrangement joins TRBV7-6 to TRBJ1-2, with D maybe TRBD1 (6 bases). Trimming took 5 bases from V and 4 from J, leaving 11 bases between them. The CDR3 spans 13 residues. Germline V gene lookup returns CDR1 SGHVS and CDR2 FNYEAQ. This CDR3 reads CASSGKDSYGYTF. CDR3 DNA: TGTGCCAGCAGCGGGAAGGACAGCTATGGCTACACCTTC.

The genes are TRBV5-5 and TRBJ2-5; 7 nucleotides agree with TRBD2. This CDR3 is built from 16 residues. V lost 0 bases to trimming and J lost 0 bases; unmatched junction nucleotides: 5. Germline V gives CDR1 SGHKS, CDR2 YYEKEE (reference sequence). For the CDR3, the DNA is TGTGCCAGCAGCTTGGGCGGGGGTCCTTACCAAGAGACCCAGTACTTC. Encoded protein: CASSLGGGPYQETQYF. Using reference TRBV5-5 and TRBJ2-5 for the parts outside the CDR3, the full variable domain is DAGVTQSPTHLIKTRGQQVTLRCSPISGHKSVSWYQQVLGQGPQFIFQYYEKEERGRGNFPDRFSARQFPNYSSELNVNALLLGDSALYLCASSLGGGPYQETQYFGPGTRLLVL.

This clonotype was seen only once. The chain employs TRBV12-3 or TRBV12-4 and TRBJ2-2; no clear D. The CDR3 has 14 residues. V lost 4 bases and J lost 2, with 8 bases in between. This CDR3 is CASSWKLNTGELFF. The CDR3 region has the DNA TGTGCCAGCAGTTGGAAGTTAAACACCGGGGAGCTGTTTTTT.

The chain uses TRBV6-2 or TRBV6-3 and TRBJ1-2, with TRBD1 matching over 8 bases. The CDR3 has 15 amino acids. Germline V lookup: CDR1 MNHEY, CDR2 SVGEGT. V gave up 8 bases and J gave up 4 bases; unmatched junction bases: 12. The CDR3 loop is CASFLPGQDPYGYTF. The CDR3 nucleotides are TGTGCCAGCTTCCTGCCGGGACAGGACCCCTATGGCTACACCTTC.

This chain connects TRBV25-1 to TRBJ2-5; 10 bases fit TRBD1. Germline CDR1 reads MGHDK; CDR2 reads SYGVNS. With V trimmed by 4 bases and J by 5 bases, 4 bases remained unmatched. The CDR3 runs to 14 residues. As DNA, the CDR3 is TGTGCCAGCAGTGCGGGACAGGGGAATGAGACCCAGTACTTC. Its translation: CASSAGQGNETQYF.

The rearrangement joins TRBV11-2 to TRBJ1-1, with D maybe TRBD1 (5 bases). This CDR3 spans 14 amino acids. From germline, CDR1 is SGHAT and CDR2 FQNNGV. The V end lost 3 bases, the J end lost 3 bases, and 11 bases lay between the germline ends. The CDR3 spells CASSFLRGYTEAFF. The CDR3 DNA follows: TGTGCCAGCAGCTTCCTCCGGGGGTACACTGAAGCTTTCTTT.

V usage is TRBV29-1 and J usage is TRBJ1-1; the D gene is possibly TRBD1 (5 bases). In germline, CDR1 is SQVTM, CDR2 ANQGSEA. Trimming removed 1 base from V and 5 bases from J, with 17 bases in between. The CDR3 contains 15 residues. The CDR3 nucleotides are TGCAGCGTTGAAGCACCCCAGCAGGAGGGGACTGAAGCTTTCTTT. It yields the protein CSVEAPQQEGTEAFF.

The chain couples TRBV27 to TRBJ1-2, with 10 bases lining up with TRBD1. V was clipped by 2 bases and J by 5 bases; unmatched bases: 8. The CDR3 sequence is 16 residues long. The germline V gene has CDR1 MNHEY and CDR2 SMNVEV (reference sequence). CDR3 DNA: TGTGCCAGCAGTTTAATTACCGGACAGGGGGTATATGGCTACACCTTC. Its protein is CASSLITGQGVYGYTF.

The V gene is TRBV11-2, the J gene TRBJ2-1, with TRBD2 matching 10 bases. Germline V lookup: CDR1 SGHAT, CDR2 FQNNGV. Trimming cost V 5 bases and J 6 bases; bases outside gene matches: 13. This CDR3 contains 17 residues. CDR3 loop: CASSRPRGLAAPNEQFF. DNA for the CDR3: TGTGCCAGCAGCCGCCCGAGAGGACTAGCGGCTCCCAATGAGCAGTTCTTC.

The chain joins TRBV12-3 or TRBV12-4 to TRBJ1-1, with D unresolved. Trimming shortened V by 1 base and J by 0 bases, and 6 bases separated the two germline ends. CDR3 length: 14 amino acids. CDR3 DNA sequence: TGTGCCAGCAGTTTAGATGATATGAACACTGAAGCTTTCTTT. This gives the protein CASSLDDMNTEAFF.

CDR3 DNA sequence: TGTGCCAGCAGTTTACTCGGGGACAGCCTTCGCGAGCAGTACTTC. Its translation: CASSLLGDSLREQYF. J is TRBJ2-7 and V is TRBV27; 7 positions match TRBD1. Germline CDR1 MNHEY, CDR2 SMNVEV (reference sequence). CDR3 size: 15 residues. V trimming: 2 bases; J trimming: 6 bases; junction bases outside the gene matches: 10.

The CDR3 sequence: CASSKGGQWIGELFF. The CDR3, as DNA: TGTGCCAGCAGCAAGGGGGGACAGTGGATCGGGGAGCTGTTTTTT. The chain recombines TRBV21-1 with TRBJ2-2; the D call in the table, TRBD1, was not verified against the DNA. TRBV21-1 corresponds to a pseudogene. The CDR3 is 15 amino acids.

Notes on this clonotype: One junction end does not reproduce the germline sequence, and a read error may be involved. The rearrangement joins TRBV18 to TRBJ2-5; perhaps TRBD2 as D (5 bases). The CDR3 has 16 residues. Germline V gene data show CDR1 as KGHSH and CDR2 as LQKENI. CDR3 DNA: TGTGCCAGTTCACCCCCTGGCGGATTTACTAGGGAGACCCAGTACTTC. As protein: CASSPPGGFTRETQYF.

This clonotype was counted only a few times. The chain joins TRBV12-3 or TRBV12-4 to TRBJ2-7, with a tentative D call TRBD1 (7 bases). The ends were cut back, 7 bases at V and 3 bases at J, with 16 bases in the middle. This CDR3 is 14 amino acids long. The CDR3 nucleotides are TGTGCCAGCACGCCCGCTCAGGGGGGCTACGAGCAGTACTTC. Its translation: CASTPAQGGYEQYF.

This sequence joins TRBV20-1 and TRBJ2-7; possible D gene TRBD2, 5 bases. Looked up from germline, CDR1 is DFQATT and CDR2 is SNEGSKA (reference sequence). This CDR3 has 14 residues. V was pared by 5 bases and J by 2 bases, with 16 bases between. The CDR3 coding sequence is TGCAGTGCTCTTTCTCTTAGCGTAGCCTACGAGCAGTACTTC. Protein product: CSALSLSVAYEQYF.

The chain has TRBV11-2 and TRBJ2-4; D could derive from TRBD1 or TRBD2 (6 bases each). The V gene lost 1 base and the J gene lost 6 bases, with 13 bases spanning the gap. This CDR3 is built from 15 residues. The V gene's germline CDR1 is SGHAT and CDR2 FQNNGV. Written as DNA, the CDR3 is TGTGCCAGCAGCTTAGTGGGGGGCGCCCCAAACATTCAGTACTTC. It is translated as CASSLVGGAPNIQYF.